The 25 T cell receptor beta chains given below trace back to one sample, sequenced in a study of T cells in Graves' hyperthyroidism and ophthalmopathy. TCR beta CDR3 sequences were amplified from RNA transcripts. A first-round RT-PCR of the TCR CDR3 used the HTBI primer set. TCRdb analysed the multiplex PCR reads with MiXCR anew, one entry per CDR3 protein. The sample has around 300,000 distinct CDR3 sequences, around a quarter seen once. The source material was blood. The origin of the receptors is a man in his forties with Graves' hyperthyroidism that later progressed to Graves' ophthalmopathy.

The chain employs TRBV6-2 or TRBV6-3 and TRBJ2-7; TRBD2 aligns across 8 bases. V lost 2 bases to trimming and J lost 2 bases; unmatched junction nucleotides: 2. CDR3 length: 14 residues. Germline CDR1 MNHEY, CDR2 SVGEGT. The CDR3 is CASSYGGRPYEQYF. The CDR3 bases are TGTGCCAGCAGTTACGGCGGGAGGCCCTACGAGCAGTACTTC.

DNA for the CDR3: TGTGCCAGCAGCCAAGAAAGGAGGGGCAGTAAAGCCGGGGAGCTGTTTTTT. Its protein product is CASSQERRGSKAGELFF. The rearrangement links TRBV4-2 to TRBJ2-2; a weak D match, TRBD2 (6 bases). Germline CDR1 and CDR2: LGHNA and YNFKEQ. V shed 0 bases and J shed 6 bases, with 17 bases lying between them. This CDR3 spans 17 amino acids.

This clonotype was seen at least ten times. The V and J genes are TRBV4-1 and TRBJ1-2, with 11 bases that match TRBD1. V trimming: 0 bases; J trimming: 5 bases; junction bases outside the gene matches: 5. Germline-derived CDR1 and CDR2 are MGHRA and YSYEKL. The CDR3 length is 16 residues. DNA for the CDR3: TGCGCCAGCAGCCAAGAATCCGGGACAGGGGGATATGGCTACACCTTC. It is translated as CASSQESGTGGYGYTF.

This clonotype showed up many times. The chain has TRBV20-1 and TRBJ2-7; D unresolved. CDR3 length equals 15 residues. V lost 4 bases and J lost 3, with 19 bases in between. The germline CDR1 and CDR2 sequences are DFQATT and SNEGSKA (reference sequence). CDR3 region: CSATSPAKGNYEQYF. The CDR3 bases are TGCAGTGCTACATCTCCCGCCAAGGGCAACTACGAGCAGTACTTC.

This clonotype was found many times. Here the CDR3 DNA reads TGCAGTGCTAGAGACTCCCGGATGGGAAATTCACCCCTCCACTTT. This sequence encodes CSARDSRMGNSPLHF. This chain connects TRBV20-1 to TRBJ1-6; D is uncertain. Germline-derived CDR1 and CDR2 are DFQATT and SNEGSKA (reference sequence). The ends were cut back, 0 bases at V and 7 bases at J, with 13 bases in the middle. CDR3 length equals 15 residues.

This clonotype was seen ten or more times. This chain connects TRBV5-1 to TRBJ1-1; maybe TRBD1 (6 bases). Germline V gene data show CDR1 as SGHRS and CDR2 as YFSETQ. Trimming stripped 0 bases from V and 6 bases from J, with 15 bases between. The CDR3 runs 15 residues. CDR3 amino acids: CASSLVPGERSEAFF. CDR3 DNA sequence: TGCGCCAGCAGCTTGGTTCCAGGGGAAAGATCTGAAGCTTTCTTT.

In this sample, this clonotype turned up once. V gene TRBV6-2 or TRBV6-3 combines with J gene TRBJ2-5; D might be TRBD1 or TRBD2, each matching 7 bases. The germline gives CDR1 MNHEY, CDR2 SVGEGT. V lost 10 bases and J lost 1, with 19 bases in between. The CDR3 contains 15 residues. In DNA form, the CDR3 reads TGTGCCACTTCACGGGCAGGGGGGGTCCAAGAGACCCAGTACTTC. Translated: CATSRAGGVQETQYF.

This clonotype was counted only a few times. This rearrangement joins TRBV5-1 to TRBJ2-2; 12 bases align to TRBD2. The germline V gene encodes CDR1 SGHRS and CDR2 YFSETQ. Germline trimming cut 0 bases from V and 4 bases from J; bases unmatched to any gene: 4. This CDR3 has 17 amino acids. The CDR3, as DNA: TGCGCCAGCAGCTTGGCTCTAGCGGGAGGGAGCACCGGGGAGCTGTTTTTT. It yields the protein CASSLALAGGSTGELFF. The variable domain in full, completed from reference TRBV5-1 and TRBJ2-2, reads KAGVTQTPRYLIKTRGQQVTLSCSPISGHRSVSWYQQTPGQGLQFLFEYFSETQRNKGNFPGRFSGRQFSNSRSEMNVSTLELGDSALYLCASSLALAGGSTGELFFGEGSRLTVL.

In this sample, this clonotype turned up a few times. CDR3 region: CATGQGSTGELFF. The CDR3 nucleotides are TGTGCCACAGGACAGGGAAGCACCGGGGAGCTGTTTTTT. The chain joins TRBV2 to TRBJ2-2, with 8 bases aligning to TRBD1. J lost 4 bases, V lost 10 bases, and 5 bases had no gene match. CDR3 length: 13 residues. Per germline, CDR1 SNHLY and CDR2 FYNNEI.

This clonotype was seen at least ten times. The J gene is TRBJ1-2, the V gene TRBV27; a possible D gene is TRBD1 (6 bases). Germline CDR1 is MNHEY and CDR2 is SMNVEV (reference sequence). The CDR3 has 15 residues. V lost 1 base to trimming and J lost 4 bases, with 13 bases between them. CDR3 amino acids: CASSLYGGAGYGYTF. CDR3 coding DNA: TGTGCCAGCAGTTTATACGGGGGGGCCGGCTATGGCTACACCTTC.

This clonotype was counted a few times. The chain has TRBV7-9 and TRBJ2-7, with 11 nucleotides matching TRBD1. V shed 6 bases, J shed 3 bases, and the junction held 7 bases outside the gene matches. CDR1 is SEHNR, CDR2 FQNEAQ, per germline (reference sequence). The CDR3 is 15 amino acids. The CDR3 DNA sequence: TGTGCCAGCAGACAGGGACAGGGGGGAGTCTACGAGCAGTACTTC. Translated, it gives CASRQGQGGVYEQYF.

This clonotype was seen at least ten times. The chain is built from TRBV5-1 and TRBJ2-7, with 15 bases aligning to TRBD2. The germline CDR1 and CDR2 sequences are SGHRS and YFSETQ. The trim removed 4 bases at V and 7 bases at J, leaving 9 bases unmatched. This CDR3 has 16 residues. CDR3: CASSPGLAGGRGEQYF. The DNA for the CDR3 is TGCGCCAGCAGCCCGGGACTAGCGGGAGGTCGTGGAGAGCAGTACTTC.

This clonotype has at least ten counts. CDR3 bases: TGTGCCAGCAGTTTCCGGGACTCACTTTTCTACGAGCAGTACTTC. Translating it yields CASSFRDSLFYEQYF. This chain links TRBV28 with TRBJ2-7; D may be TRBD2 (6 bases). The CDR3 has 15 residues. V was pared by 3 bases and J by 3 bases, with 15 bases between. CDR1 is MDHEN, CDR2 SYDVKM, per germline.

This clonotype was recorded at least ten times. The V and J genes are TRBV11-3 and TRBJ2-5; the D gene is possibly TRBD2 (5 bases). This CDR3 has 12 amino acids. Looked up from germline, CDR1 is SGHNT and CDR2 is YENEEA. The ends were cut back, 5 bases at V and 5 bases at J, with 9 bases in the middle. The CDR3 loop reads CASSHSEETQYF. The CDR3 bases are TGTGCCAGCAGCCATAGCGAGGAGACCCAGTACTTC.

The table lists this clonotype with many counts. The V and J genes are TRBV5-1 and TRBJ1-2; D is ambiguous. The V gene's germline CDR1 is SGHRS and CDR2 YFSETQ. Trimming shortened V by 5 bases and J by 3 bases, and 11 bases separated the two germline ends. The CDR3 sequence is 13 residues long. The CDR3 reads CASRSGRDYGYTF. Here the CDR3 DNA reads TGCGCCAGCAGATCTGGGCGCGACTATGGCTACACCTTC.

This chain links TRBV6-1 with TRBJ2-7, with D unresolved. CDR1 and CDR2 from the germline V gene are MNHNS and SASEGT. V gave up 3 bases and J gave up 4 bases, with 7 bases separating them. The CDR3 is made up of 12 amino acids. CDR3 coding DNA: TGTGCCAGCAGTGATTCTGTTTACGAGCAGTACTTC. It codes for CASSDSVYEQYF.

This clonotype appeared many times. This chain uses TRBV20-1 with TRBJ2-7; the match to TRBD2 covers 9 bases. J was trimmed by 7 bases and V by 0 bases; bases with no gene match: 10. CDR3 length: 15 residues. The germline CDR1 and CDR2 sequences are DFQATT and SNEGSKA (reference sequence). CDR3 loop: CSARDPSGIIGEQYF. The CDR3 DNA reads as TGCAGTGCTAGAGATCCTAGCGGGATTATAGGGGAGCAGTACTTC.

V usage is TRBV12-3 or TRBV12-4 and J usage is TRBJ2-2; D tentatively fits TRBD1 or TRBD2 (5 bases each). The CDR3 contains 17 residues. V lost 5 bases to trimming and J lost 0 bases, with 16 bases between them. The CDR3 is CASSPTSRGTNTGELFF. The CDR3, as DNA: TGTGCCAGCAGTCCCACATCTCGGGGCACGAACACCGGGGAGCTGTTTTTT.

The rearrangement joins TRBV6-2 or TRBV6-3 to TRBJ2-7, with D perhaps TRBD1 (6 bases). Per the germline V gene, CDR1 is MNHEY and CDR2 is SVGEGT. Trimming shortened V by 5 bases and J by 2 bases, and 10 bases separated the two germline ends. CDR3 length: 13 amino acids. CDR3 sequence reads: CASSDGQPYEQYF. The CDR3 DNA is TGTGCCAGCAGTGATGGACAGCCCTACGAGCAGTACTTC.

This clonotype occurred many times. This sequence joins TRBV20-1 and TRBJ2-7, with unresolved D. CDR3 length: 13 residues. Trimming cost V 1 base and J 0 bases, with 7 bases left between them. Looked up from germline, CDR1 is DFQATT and CDR2 is SNEGSKA (reference sequence). Here the CDR3 reads CSARVSNSYEQYF. Written as DNA, the CDR3 is TGCAGTGCTAGAGTTTCTAACTCCTACGAGCAGTACTTC.

This clonotype was found many times. The V gene is TRBV24-1, the J gene TRBJ1-5, with a possible D match to TRBD1 (5 bases). Germline loops: CDR1 KGHDR, CDR2 SFDVKD. V was pared by 4 bases and J by 1 base, with 22 bases between. The CDR3 length is 19 residues. The DNA of the CDR3 is TGTGCCACCAGTGAATACAGGTGGGCTGGTCTAGGGAGCAATCAGCCCCAGCATTTT. This encodes CATSEYRWAGLGSNQPQHF.

This clonotype came up many times. V is TRBV19 and J is TRBJ1-5, with a tentative D call TRBD1 (6 bases). V lost 5 bases to trimming and J lost 6 bases, with 11 bases between them. There are 13 residues in the CDR3. Germline CDR1 is LNHDA and CDR2 is SQIVND (reference sequence). The CDR3 loop reads CASSSGVRQPQHF. For the CDR3, the DNA is TGTGCCAGTAGTTCAGGGGTGCGTCAGCCCCAGCATTTT.

V usage is TRBV6-1 and J usage is TRBJ1-5, with D perhaps matching TRBD1 (5 bases). Trimming cost V 5 bases and J 7 bases, with 9 bases left between them. The CDR3 length is 12 residues. Per the germline V gene, CDR1 is MNHNS and CDR2 is SASEGT. The CDR3 DNA follows: TGTGCCAGCAGTCCAGGGACCCAGCCCCAGCATTTT. Protein product: CASSPGTQPQHF.

In this sample, this clonotype turned up many times. This chain joins TRBV12-3 or TRBV12-4 and TRBJ1-1; D might be TRBD1 (6 bases). V was clipped by 3 bases and J by 4 bases, with 9 bases between them. The CDR3 covers 13 residues. The CDR3 spells CASSLKGGTEAFF. As DNA, the CDR3 is TGTGCCAGCAGTTTGAAGGGGGGCACTGAAGCTTTCTTT.

In its sample, this clonotype was seen many times. The CDR3 region is CASSRDSRAYEQYF. The DNA of the CDR3 is TGTGCCAGCAGCCGGGACAGCAGGGCCTACGAGCAGTACTTC. This rearrangement joins TRBV11-2 to TRBJ2-7, with 7 bases lining up with TRBD1. This CDR3 has 14 amino acids. V gave up 5 bases and J gave up 2 bases; unmatched junction bases: 6. CDR1 SGHAT and CDR2 FQNNGV come from the germline V gene.